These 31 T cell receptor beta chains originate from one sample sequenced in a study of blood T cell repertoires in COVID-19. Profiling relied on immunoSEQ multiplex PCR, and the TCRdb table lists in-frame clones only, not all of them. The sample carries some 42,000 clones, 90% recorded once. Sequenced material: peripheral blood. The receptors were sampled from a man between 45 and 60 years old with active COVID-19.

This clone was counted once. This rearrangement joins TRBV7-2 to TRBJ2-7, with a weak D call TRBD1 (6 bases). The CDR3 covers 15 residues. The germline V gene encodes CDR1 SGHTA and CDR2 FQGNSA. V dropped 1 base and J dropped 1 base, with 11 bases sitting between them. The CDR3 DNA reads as TGTGCCAGCAGCTTAGGAGGCAGGGGATCCTACGAGCAGTACTTC. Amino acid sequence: CASSLGGRGSYEQYF.

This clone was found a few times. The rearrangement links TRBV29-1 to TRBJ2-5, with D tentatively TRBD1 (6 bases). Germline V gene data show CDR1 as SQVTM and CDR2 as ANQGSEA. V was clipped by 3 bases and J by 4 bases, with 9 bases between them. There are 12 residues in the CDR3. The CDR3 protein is CSVEAGVETQYF. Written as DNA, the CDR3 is TGCAGCGTTGAGGCAGGGGTAGAGACCCAGTACTTC. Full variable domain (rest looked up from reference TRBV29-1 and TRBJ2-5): SAVISQKPSRDICQRGTSLTIQCQVDSQVTMMFWYRQQPGQSLTLIATANQGSEATYESGFVIDKFPISRPNLTFSTLTVSNMSPEDSSIYLCSVEAGVETQYFGPGTRLLVL.

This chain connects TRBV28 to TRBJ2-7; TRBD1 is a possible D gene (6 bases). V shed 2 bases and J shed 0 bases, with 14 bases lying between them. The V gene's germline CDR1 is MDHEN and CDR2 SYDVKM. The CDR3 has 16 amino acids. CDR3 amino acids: CASSLLQGRNSYEQYF. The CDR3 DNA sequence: TGTGCCAGCAGTTTACTTCAGGGGCGTAACTCCTACGAGCAGTACTTC.

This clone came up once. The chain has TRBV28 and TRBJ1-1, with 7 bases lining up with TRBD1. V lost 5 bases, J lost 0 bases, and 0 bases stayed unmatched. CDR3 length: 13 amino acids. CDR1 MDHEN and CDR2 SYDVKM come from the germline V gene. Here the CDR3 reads CASSTGVNTEAFF. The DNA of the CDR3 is TGTGCCAGCAGTACAGGGGTGAACACTGAAGCTTTCTTT. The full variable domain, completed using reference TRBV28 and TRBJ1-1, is DVKVTQSSRYLVKRTGEKVFLECVQDMDHENMFWYRQDPGLGLRLIYFSYDVKMKEKGDIPEGYSVSREKKERFSLILESASTNQTSMYLCASSTGVNTEAFFGQGTRLTVV.

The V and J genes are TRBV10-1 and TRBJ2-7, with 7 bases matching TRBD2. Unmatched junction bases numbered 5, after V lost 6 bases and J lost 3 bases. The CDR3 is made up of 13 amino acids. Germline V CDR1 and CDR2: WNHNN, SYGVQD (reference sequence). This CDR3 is CASSRGGGYEQYF. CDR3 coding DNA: TGCGCCAGCAGCCGTGGGGGGGGCTACGAGCAGTACTTC.

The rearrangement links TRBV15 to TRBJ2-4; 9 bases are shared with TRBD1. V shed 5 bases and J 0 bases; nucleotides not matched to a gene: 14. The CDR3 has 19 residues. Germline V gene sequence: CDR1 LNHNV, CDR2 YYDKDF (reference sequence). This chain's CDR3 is CATSAPGQGDRIAKNIQYF. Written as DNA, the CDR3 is TGTGCCACCAGCGCCCCGGGACAGGGAGATCGTATAGCCAAAAACATTCAGTACTTC.

CDR3 amino acids: CASYMPTNEKLFF. CDR3 nucleotide sequence: TGTGCCAGCTACATGCCAACTAATGAAAAACTGTTTTTT. The gene calls are TRBV6-6 and TRBJ1-4; no clear D. Germline V gene sequence: CDR1 MNHNY, CDR2 SVGAGI (reference sequence). V shed 8 bases and J shed 0 bases, with 7 bases lying between them. The CDR3 loop spans 13 amino acids.

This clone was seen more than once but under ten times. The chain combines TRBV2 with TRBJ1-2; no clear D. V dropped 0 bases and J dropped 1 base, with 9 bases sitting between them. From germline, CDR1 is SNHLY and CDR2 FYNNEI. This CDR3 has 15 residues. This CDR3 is CASSEASGNNYGYTF. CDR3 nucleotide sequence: TGTGCCAGCAGTGAAGCGTCCGGGAATAACTATGGCTACACCTTC.

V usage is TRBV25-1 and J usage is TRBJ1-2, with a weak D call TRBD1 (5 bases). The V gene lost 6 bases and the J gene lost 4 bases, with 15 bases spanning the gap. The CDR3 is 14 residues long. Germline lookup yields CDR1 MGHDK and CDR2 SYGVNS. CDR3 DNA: TGTGCCAGCAGATCTACGACAGAACTCTATGGCTACACCTTC. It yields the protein CASRSTTELYGYTF.

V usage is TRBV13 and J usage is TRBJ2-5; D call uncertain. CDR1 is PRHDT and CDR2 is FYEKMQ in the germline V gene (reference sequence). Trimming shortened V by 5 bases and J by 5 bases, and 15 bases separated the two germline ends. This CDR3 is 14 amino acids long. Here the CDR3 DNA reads TGTGCCAGCAGCACACGTGGCAGGCCGGAGACCCAGTACTTC. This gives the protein CASSTRGRPETQYF.

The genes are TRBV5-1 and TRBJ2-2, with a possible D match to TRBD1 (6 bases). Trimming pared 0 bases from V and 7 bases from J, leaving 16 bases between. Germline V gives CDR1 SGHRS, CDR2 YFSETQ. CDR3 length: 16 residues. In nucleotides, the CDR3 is TGCGCCAGCAGCTTGGCCTCAGGGGTCTATGTCGGGGAGCTGTTTTTT. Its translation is CASSLASGVYVGELFF.

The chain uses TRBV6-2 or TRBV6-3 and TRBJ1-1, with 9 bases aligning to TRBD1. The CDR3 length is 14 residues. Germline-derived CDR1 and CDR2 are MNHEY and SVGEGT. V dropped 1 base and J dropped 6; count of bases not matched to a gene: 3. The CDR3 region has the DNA TGTGCCAGCAGTTACTGGGGACAGGGCGCTGAAGCTTTCTTT. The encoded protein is CASSYWGQGAEAFF.

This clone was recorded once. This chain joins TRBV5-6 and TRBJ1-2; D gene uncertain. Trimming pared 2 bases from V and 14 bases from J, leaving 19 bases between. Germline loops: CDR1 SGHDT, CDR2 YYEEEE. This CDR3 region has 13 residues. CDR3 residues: CASSLSGTKARTF. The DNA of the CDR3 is TGTGCCAGCAGCTTATCTGGAACGAAGGCTAGGACCTTC.

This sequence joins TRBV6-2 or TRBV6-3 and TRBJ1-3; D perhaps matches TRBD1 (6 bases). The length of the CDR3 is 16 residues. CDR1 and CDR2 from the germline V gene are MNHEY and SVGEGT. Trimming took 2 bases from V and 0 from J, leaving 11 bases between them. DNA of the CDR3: TGTGCCAGCAGTTACGAGACAGGCCTCTCTGGAAACACCATATATTTT. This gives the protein CASSYETGLSGNTIYF.

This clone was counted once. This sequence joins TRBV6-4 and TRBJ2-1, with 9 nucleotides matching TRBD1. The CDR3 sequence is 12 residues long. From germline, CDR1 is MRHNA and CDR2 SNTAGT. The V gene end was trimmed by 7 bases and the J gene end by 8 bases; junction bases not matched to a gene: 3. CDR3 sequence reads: CASKWTGDEQFF. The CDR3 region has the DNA TGTGCCAGCAAGTGGACAGGGGATGAGCAGTTCTTC.

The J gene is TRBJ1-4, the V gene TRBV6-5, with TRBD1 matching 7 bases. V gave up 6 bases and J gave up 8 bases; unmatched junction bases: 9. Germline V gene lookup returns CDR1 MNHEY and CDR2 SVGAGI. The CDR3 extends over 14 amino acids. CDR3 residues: CASRPDRAGEKLFF. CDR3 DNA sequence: TGTGCCAGCAGGCCCGACAGGGCGGGGGAAAAACTGTTTTTT.

CDR3 sequence: CATSRGRAGLYNEQFF. The CDR3 DNA is TGTGCCACCAGCAGAGGAAGAGCGGGGCTCTACAATGAGCAGTTCTTC. The genes are TRBV15 and TRBJ2-1; 7 nucleotides align to TRBD2. Germline V CDR1 and CDR2: LNHNV, YYDKDF (reference sequence). This CDR3 region has 16 residues. With V trimmed by 1 base and J by 3 bases, 6 bases remained unmatched.

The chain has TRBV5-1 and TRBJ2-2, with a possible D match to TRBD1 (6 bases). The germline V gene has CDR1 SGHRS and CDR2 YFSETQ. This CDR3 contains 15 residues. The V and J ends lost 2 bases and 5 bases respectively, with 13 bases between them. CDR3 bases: TGCGCCAGCAGCTTTGTCCAGGGGAAAACCGGGGAGCTGTTTTTT. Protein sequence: CASSFVQGKTGELFF. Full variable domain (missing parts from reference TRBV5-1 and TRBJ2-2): KAGVTQTPRYLIKTRGQQVTLSCSPISGHRSVSWYQQTPGQGLQFLFEYFSETQRNKGNFPGRFSGRQFSNSRSEMNVSTLELGDSALYLCASSFVQGKTGELFFGEGSRLTVL.

The CDR3 bases are TGTGCCATCAGTGACTTTCCGGGGGGTATGAACACTGAAGCTTTCTTT. Amino acids: CAISDFPGGMNTEAFF. The chain links TRBV10-3 to TRBJ1-1; D is perhaps TRBD1 (5 bases). Trimming removed 3 bases at V and 0 bases at J, with 14 bases between. The CDR3 loop spans 16 amino acids. CDR1 and CDR2 from the germline V gene are ENHRY and SYGVKD.

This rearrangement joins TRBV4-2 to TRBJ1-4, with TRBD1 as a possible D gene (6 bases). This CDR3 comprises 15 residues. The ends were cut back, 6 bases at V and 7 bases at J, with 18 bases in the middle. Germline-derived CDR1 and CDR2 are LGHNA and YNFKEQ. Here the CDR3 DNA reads TGTGCCAGCAGTGCTCCAGGGGCCGGCGGTGAAAAACTGTTTTTT. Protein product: CASSAPGAGGEKLFF.

The DNA of the CDR3 is TGCGCCAGCAGCCCCGGACAGAGTACCTACGAGCAGTACTTC. This gives the protein CASSPGQSTYEQYF. The chain recombines TRBV5-1 with TRBJ2-7, with D perhaps matching TRBD1 (6 bases). Germline CDR1 and CDR2: SGHRS and YFSETQ. V was clipped by 4 bases and J by 2 bases, with 13 bases between them. This CDR3 is 14 amino acids long.

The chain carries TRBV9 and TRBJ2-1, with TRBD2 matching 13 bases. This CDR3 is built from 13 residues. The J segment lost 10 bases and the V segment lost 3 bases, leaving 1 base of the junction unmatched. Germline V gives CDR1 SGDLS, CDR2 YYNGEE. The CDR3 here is CASSGGLAGEQFF. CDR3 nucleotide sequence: TGTGCCAGCAGCGGGGGACTAGCGGGGGAGCAGTTCTTC.

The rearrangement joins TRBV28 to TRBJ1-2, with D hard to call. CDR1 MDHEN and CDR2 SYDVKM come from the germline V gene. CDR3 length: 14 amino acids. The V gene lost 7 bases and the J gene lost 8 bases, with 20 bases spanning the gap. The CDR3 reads CASTKPPERGGYTF. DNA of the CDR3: TGTGCCAGCACTAAACCGCCGGAGCGCGGCGGCTACACCTTC.

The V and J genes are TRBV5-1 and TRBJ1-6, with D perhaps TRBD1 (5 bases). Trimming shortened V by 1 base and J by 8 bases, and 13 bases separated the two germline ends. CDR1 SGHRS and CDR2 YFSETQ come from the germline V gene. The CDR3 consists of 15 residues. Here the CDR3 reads CASSLLGGKDSPLHF. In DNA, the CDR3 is TGCGCCAGCAGCTTGCTTGGGGGGAAAGATTCACCCCTCCACTTT.

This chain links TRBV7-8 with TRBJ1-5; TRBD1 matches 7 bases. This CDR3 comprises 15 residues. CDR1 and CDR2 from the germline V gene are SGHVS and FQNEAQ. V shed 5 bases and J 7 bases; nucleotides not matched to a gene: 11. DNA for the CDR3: TGTGCCAGCAGCGACCGGGACAGCGTGGTGCAGCCCCAGCATTTT. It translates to CASSDRDSVVQPQHF.

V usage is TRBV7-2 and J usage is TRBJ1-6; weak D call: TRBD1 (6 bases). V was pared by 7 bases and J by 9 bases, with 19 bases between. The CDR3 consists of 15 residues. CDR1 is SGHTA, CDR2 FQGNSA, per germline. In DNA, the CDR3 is TGTGCCAGCACCTCGAACCTACAGGGTCGTTCACCCCTCCACTTT. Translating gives CASTSNLQGRSPLHF.

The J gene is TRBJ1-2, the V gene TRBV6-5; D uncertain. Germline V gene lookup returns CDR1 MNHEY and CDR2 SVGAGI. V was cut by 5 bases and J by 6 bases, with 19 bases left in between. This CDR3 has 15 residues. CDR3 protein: CASSRTRGGINGYTF. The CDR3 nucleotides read TGTGCCAGCAGTCGAACCCGGGGAGGGATTAATGGCTACACCTTC.

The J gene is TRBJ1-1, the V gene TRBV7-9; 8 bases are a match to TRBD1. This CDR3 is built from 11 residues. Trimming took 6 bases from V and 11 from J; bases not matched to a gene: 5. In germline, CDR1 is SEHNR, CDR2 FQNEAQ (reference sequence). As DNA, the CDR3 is TGTGCCAGCAGTCCACAGGGGGAGGCTTTCTTT. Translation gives CASSPQGEAFF. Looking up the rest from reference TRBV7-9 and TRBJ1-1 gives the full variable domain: DTGVSQNPRHKITKRGQNVTFRCDPISEHNRLYWYRQTLGQGPEFLTYFQNEAQLEKSRLLSDRFSAERPKGSFSTLEIQRTEQGDSAMYLCASSPQGEAFFGQGTRLTVV.

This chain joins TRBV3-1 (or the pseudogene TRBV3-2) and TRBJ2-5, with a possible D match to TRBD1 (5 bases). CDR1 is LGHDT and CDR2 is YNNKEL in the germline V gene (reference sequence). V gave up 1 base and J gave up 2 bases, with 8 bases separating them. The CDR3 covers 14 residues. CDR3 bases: TGTGCCAGCAGCCAAGTAGCAGGGCAAGAGACCCAGTACTTC. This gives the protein CASSQVAGQETQYF.

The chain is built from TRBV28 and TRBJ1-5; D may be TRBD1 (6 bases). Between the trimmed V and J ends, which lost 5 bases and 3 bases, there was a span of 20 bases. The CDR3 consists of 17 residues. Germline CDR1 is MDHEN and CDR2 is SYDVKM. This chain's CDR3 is CASSPSWGGGPNQPQHF. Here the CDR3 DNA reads TGTGCCAGCAGTCCCTCTTGGGGTGGGGGCCCCAATCAGCCCCAGCATTTT.

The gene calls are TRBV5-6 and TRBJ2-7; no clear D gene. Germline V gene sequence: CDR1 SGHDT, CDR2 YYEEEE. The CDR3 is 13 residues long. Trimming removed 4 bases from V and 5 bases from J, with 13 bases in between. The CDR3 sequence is CASSRDNSHEQYF. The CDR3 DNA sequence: TGTGCCAGCAGCCGAGACAATTCCCACGAGCAGTACTTC.